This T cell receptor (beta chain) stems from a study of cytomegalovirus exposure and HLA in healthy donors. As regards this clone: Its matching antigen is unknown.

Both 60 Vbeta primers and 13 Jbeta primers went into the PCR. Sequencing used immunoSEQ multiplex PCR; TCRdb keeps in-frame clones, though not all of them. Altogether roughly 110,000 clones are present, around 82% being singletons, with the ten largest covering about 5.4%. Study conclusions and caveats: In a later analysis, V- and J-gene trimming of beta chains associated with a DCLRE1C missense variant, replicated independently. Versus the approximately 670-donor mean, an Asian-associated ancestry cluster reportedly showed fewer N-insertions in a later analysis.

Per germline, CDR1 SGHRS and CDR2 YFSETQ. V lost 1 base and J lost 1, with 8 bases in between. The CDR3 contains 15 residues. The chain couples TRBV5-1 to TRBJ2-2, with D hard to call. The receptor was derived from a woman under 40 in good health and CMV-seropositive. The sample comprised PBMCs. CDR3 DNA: TGCGCCAGCAGCTTGTTCCTAGAGAACACCGGGGAGCTGTTTTTT. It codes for CASSLFLENTGELFF.